Listed below are T cell receptor beta chains from one sample, sequenced in a study of cytomegalovirus exposure and HLA in healthy donors. Clones were read by immunoSEQ multiplex PCR, and TCRdb kept only the in-frame ones, dropping some. The sample has about 82,000 clones, 85% to 95% seen once. The specimen was PBMCs. These receptors were taken from a woman aged 18-29 years in good health and CMV-seronegative. Both conserved end residues are part of each CDR3. Fields, in order: CDR3 length, J gene, V gene, clone size, D gene, CDR3 DNA, CDR3 protein. The D gene is left open where the match is weak. Only some rows state a clone size, as once, few, many or a class for expanded clones.

cdr3_length: 15
j_call: TRBJ2-1
v_call: TRBV4-1
clone_size: once
d_call: TRBD2
cdr3_nt: TGCGCCAGCAGCCAAGTTATCAGCGGGGGGAATGAGCAGTTCTTC
cdr3_aa: CASSQVISGGNEQFF

cdr3_length: 17
j_call: TRBJ2-2
v_call: TRBV21-1
clone_size: -
d_call: -
cdr3_nt: TGTGCCAGCAGCAAAGAAAAGCCAGGGGGCGTCACCGGGGAGCTGTTTTTT
cdr3_aa: CASSKEKPGGVTGELFF

cdr3_length: 15
j_call: TRBJ1-1
v_call: TRBV7-6
clone_size: -
d_call: TRBD1
cdr3_nt: TGTGCCAGCAGTTTTAACAGGGGCACCAACACTGAAGCTTTCTTT
cdr3_aa: CASSFNRGTNTEAFF

cdr3_length: 15
j_call: TRBJ2-1
v_call: TRBV7-2
clone_size: once
d_call: -
cdr3_nt: TGTGCCAGCAGCTTAGTGTGGGGGCGTGGGGATGAGCAGTTCTTC
cdr3_aa: CASSLVWGRGDEQFF

cdr3_length: 13
j_call: TRBJ2-7
v_call: TRBV5-1
clone_size: -
d_call: -
cdr3_nt: TGCGCCAGCAGCTGGCGGGGACCCTACGAGCAGTACTTC
cdr3_aa: CASSWRGPYEQYF

cdr3_length: 15
j_call: TRBJ2-7
v_call: TRBV6-5
clone_size: -
d_call: TRBD1
cdr3_nt: TGTGCCAGCAGTTACTGGACAGGGGGAAAGAACGAGCAGTACTTC
cdr3_aa: CASSYWTGGKNEQYF

cdr3_length: 17
j_call: TRBJ1-1
v_call: TRBV7-2
clone_size: -
d_call: -
cdr3_nt: TGTGCCAGCAGCTTAAGGGTGTGGCGGGGCATGAACACTGAAGCTTTCTTT
cdr3_aa: CASSLRVWRGMNTEAFF

cdr3_length: 17
j_call: TRBJ2-3
v_call: TRBV9
clone_size: -
d_call: TRBD2
cdr3_nt: TGTGCCAGCAGCGTAGTGGCTAGCGGGGGGGGAGGAGATACGCAGTATTTT
cdr3_aa: CASSVVASGGGGDTQYF

cdr3_length: 19
j_call: TRBJ1-3
v_call: TRBV2
clone_size: -
d_call: -
cdr3_nt: TGTGCCAGCAGTCCCGGACCGTATTCGGGGGGTCCCTCTGGAAACACCATATATTTT
cdr3_aa: CASSPGPYSGGPSGNTIYF

cdr3_length: 16
j_call: TRBJ1-3
v_call: TRBV5-5
clone_size: -
d_call: -
cdr3_nt: TGTGCCAGCAGCTTGGGACACAGAAGCTCTGGAAACACCATATATTTT
cdr3_aa: CASSLGHRSSGNTIYF

cdr3_length: 17
j_call: TRBJ2-1
v_call: TRBV7-9
clone_size: -
d_call: TRBD2
cdr3_nt: TGTGCCAGCAGGCGACTAGCGGGGGGCCATCTCTACAATGAGCAGTTCTTC
cdr3_aa: CASRRLAGGHLYNEQFF

cdr3_length: 18
j_call: TRBJ1-2
v_call: TRBV18
clone_size: -
d_call: -
cdr3_nt: TGTGCCAGCTCACCACTAACGCAGGGTAGGGGCACTTCTAATGGCTACACCTTC
cdr3_aa: CASSPLTQGRGTSNGYTF

cdr3_length: 12
j_call: TRBJ2-7
v_call: TRBV2
clone_size: -
d_call: TRBD2
cdr3_nt: TGTGCCAGCAGACTAGCGGCGTACGAGCAGTACTTC
cdr3_aa: CASRLAAYEQYF

cdr3_length: 15
j_call: TRBJ2-1
v_call: TRBV6-4
clone_size: -
d_call: TRBD2
cdr3_nt: TGTGCCAGCAGTCTCCTAGCGGGGAACTTCAATGAGCAGTTCTTC
cdr3_aa: CASSLLAGNFNEQFF

cdr3_length: 18
j_call: TRBJ1-1
v_call: TRBV27
clone_size: -
d_call: -
cdr3_nt: TGTGCCAGCACCCCTTCCTGGGGGGGGGCCCGTTTGAACACTGAAGCTTTCTTT
cdr3_aa: CASTPSWGGARLNTEAFF

cdr3_length: 16
j_call: TRBJ1-2
v_call: TRBV11-3
clone_size: -
d_call: TRBD1
cdr3_nt: TGTGCCAGCAGCTCTACGACCGGGACAGGGGAGTATGGCTACACCTTC
cdr3_aa: CASSSTTGTGEYGYTF

cdr3_length: 15
j_call: TRBJ1-6
v_call: TRBV5-7
clone_size: -
d_call: -
cdr3_nt: TGTGCCAGCAGCCCCCACCCCAGGGGAAATTCACCCCTCCACTTT
cdr3_aa: CASSPHPRGNSPLHF

cdr3_length: 15
j_call: TRBJ2-1
v_call: TRBV30
clone_size: -
d_call: TRBD2
cdr3_nt: TGTGCCTGGAGCCCCGGGACTAGCACGTGGAATGAGCAGTTCTTC
cdr3_aa: CAWSPGTSTWNEQFF

cdr3_length: 16
j_call: TRBJ1-4
v_call: TRBV10-3
clone_size: -
d_call: TRBD1
cdr3_nt: TGTGCCATCAGTGAAAACAGGGGGGAATCTAATGAAAAACTGTTTTTT
cdr3_aa: CAISENRGESNEKLFF

cdr3_length: 13
j_call: TRBJ1-2
v_call: TRBV6-5
clone_size: -
d_call: TRBD1
cdr3_nt: TGTGCCAGTCGGACAGGGGGAAACTATGGCTACACCTTC
cdr3_aa: CASRTGGNYGYTF

cdr3_length: 14
j_call: TRBJ1-1
v_call: TRBV5-1
clone_size: -
d_call: -
cdr3_nt: TGCGCCAGCAGCCGTGTGGCGGGGGCCACTGAAGCTTTCTTT
cdr3_aa: CASSRVAGATEAFF

cdr3_length: 15
j_call: TRBJ1-1
v_call: TRBV7-2
clone_size: -
d_call: -
cdr3_nt: TGTGCCAGCAGCCCACAGCGACAGTCGAACACTGAAGCTTTCTTT
cdr3_aa: CASSPQRQSNTEAFF

cdr3_length: 16
j_call: TRBJ2-1
v_call: TRBV7-9
clone_size: -
d_call: -
cdr3_nt: TGTGCCAGCAGCTTAGCGATCCGGGAGAGCTACAATGAGCAGTTCTTC
cdr3_aa: CASSLAIRESYNEQFF

cdr3_length: 17
j_call: TRBJ2-1
v_call: TRBV5-6
clone_size: -
d_call: TRBD2
cdr3_nt: TGTGCCAGCAGCTGGGGACTAGCGGGAGAGTCCTACAATGAGCAGTTCTTC
cdr3_aa: CASSWGLAGESYNEQFF

cdr3_length: 14
j_call: TRBJ1-5
v_call: TRBV25-1
clone_size: once
d_call: -
cdr3_nt: TGTGCCAGCGCCGCAGGGGCCAACAATCAGCCCCAGCATTTT
cdr3_aa: CASAAGANNQPQHF

cdr3_length: 13
j_call: TRBJ2-7
v_call: TRBV30
clone_size: -
d_call: -
cdr3_nt: TGTGCCTGGAGCGTAGAGGGTTCGCGCGAGCAGTACTTC
cdr3_aa: CAWSVEGSREQYF

cdr3_length: 14
j_call: TRBJ1-1
v_call: TRBV10-1
clone_size: once
d_call: -
cdr3_nt: TGCGCCAGCAGCCGATCCTACCCGGGAACTGAAGCTTTCTTT
cdr3_aa: CASSRSYPGTEAFF

cdr3_length: 15
j_call: TRBJ1-1
v_call: TRBV10-1
clone_size: -
d_call: -
cdr3_nt: TGCGCCAGCAGTGAGTCCCCAGGGCGTTGGACTGAAGCTTTCTTT
cdr3_aa: CASSESPGRWTEAFF

cdr3_length: 17
j_call: TRBJ1-5
v_call: TRBV7-9
clone_size: -
d_call: -
cdr3_nt: TGTGCCAGCAGCCCCTCGGGAGGGCTTCCTAGCAATCAGCCCCAGCATTTT
cdr3_aa: CASSPSGGLPSNQPQHF

cdr3_length: 18
j_call: TRBJ1-4
v_call: TRBV28
clone_size: -
d_call: TRBD1
cdr3_nt: TGTGCCAGCGGAAGACAGGGGGCGTGGGGTACAACTAATGAAAAACTGTTTTTT
cdr3_aa: CASGRQGAWGTTNEKLFF

cdr3_length: 12
j_call: TRBJ1-2
v_call: TRBV2
clone_size: -
d_call: -
cdr3_nt: TGTGCCAGCAGTGAACCAGTCTGGGGCTACACCTTC
cdr3_aa: CASSEPVWGYTF

cdr3_length: 15
j_call: TRBJ1-6
v_call: TRBV7-9
clone_size: -
d_call: -
cdr3_nt: TGTGCCAGCAGCTTAGTGCAGGGTCGGAGTTCACCCCTCCACTTT
cdr3_aa: CASSLVQGRSSPLHF

cdr3_length: 15
j_call: TRBJ1-1
v_call: TRBV7-2
clone_size: -
d_call: -
cdr3_nt: TGTGCCAGCAGCTTCCGGGGAAGTACTCGGACTGAAGCTTTCTTT
cdr3_aa: CASSFRGSTRTEAFF

cdr3_length: 13
j_call: TRBJ2-4
v_call: TRBV6-5
clone_size: once
d_call: -
cdr3_nt: TGTGCCAGCAGGGGCTTAGCCAAAAACATTCAGTACTTC
cdr3_aa: CASRGLAKNIQYF

cdr3_length: 15
j_call: TRBJ1-5
v_call: TRBV10-3
clone_size: -
d_call: TRBD1
cdr3_nt: TGTGCCATCACCGCGGGACAGGGGGCCCCTCAGCCCCAGCATTTT
cdr3_aa: CAITAGQGAPQPQHF

cdr3_length: 15
j_call: TRBJ1-5
v_call: TRBV7-2
clone_size: -
d_call: TRBD1
cdr3_nt: TGTGCCAGCAGCTCGGACAGGGGTGGCAATCAGCCCCAGCATTTT
cdr3_aa: CASSSDRGGNQPQHF

cdr3_length: 14
j_call: TRBJ1-2
v_call: TRBV19
clone_size: -
d_call: -
cdr3_nt: TGTGCCACGCGAAATGTTGGACTAGACTATGGCTACACCTTC
cdr3_aa: CATRNVGLDYGYTF

cdr3_length: 16
j_call: TRBJ2-2
v_call: TRBV27
clone_size: -
d_call: TRBD2
cdr3_nt: TGTGCCAGCAGAGCCCTAGCGGGCCAAAACACCGGGGAGCTGTTTTTT
cdr3_aa: CASRALAGQNTGELFF

cdr3_length: 13
j_call: TRBJ2-7
v_call: TRBV9
clone_size: -
d_call: -
cdr3_nt: TGTGCCAGCAGCCCAAGTGGAGGGAGCGAGCAGTACTTC
cdr3_aa: CASSPSGGSEQYF

cdr3_length: 16
j_call: TRBJ2-1
v_call: TRBV30
clone_size: once
d_call: TRBD2
cdr3_nt: TGTGCCTGGAGTAACATAGGACTAGATTCGGACAATGAGCAGTTCTTC
cdr3_aa: CAWSNIGLDSDNEQFF